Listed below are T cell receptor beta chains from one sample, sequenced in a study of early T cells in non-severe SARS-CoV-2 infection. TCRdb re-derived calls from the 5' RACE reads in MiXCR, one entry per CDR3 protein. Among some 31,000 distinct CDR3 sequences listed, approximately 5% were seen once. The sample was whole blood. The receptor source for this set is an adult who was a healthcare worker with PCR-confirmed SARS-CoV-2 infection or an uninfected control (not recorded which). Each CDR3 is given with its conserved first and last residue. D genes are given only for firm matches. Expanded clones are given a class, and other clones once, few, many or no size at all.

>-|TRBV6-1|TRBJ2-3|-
CASSELYGETDTQYF
TGTGCCAGCAGTGAACTGTATGGGGAGACAGATACGCAGTATTTT
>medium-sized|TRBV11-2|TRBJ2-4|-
CASSLHRETKNIQYF
TGTGCCAGCAGCCTCCACAGGGAAACCAAAAACATTCAGTACTTC
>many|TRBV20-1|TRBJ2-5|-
CSASVRGTEWAQETQYF
TGCAGTGCCAGCGTCCGGGGGACCGAATGGGCTCAAGAGACCCAGTACTTC
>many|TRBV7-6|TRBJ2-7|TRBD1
CASSFRTGGAYEQYF
TGTGCCAGCAGCTTTAGGACAGGGGGGGCGTACGAGCAGTACTTC
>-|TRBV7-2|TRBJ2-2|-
CASSLWVGELFF
TGTGCCAGCAGCTTATGGGTCGGGGAGCTGTTTTTT
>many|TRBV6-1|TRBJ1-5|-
CASSETEGRLSNQPQHF
TGTGCCAGCAGTGAAACGGAGGGGCGTTTAAGCAATCAGCCCCAGCATTTT
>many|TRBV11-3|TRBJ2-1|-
CASGTQNNEQFF
TGTGCCAGCGGGACGCAAAACAATGAGCAGTTCTTC
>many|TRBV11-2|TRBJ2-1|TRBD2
CASSPRGLAGGSSYNEQFF
TGTGCCAGCAGCCCCCGGGGACTAGCGGGAGGGAGCTCCTACAATGAGCAGTTCTTC
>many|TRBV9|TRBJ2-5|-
CASSDLGGPETQYF
TGTGCCAGCAGCGACCTAGGGGGGCCAGAGACCCAGTACTTC
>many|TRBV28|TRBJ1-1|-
CASSLSRNSNTEAFF
TGTGCCAGCAGTTTATCCAGGAACAGCAACACTGAAGCTTTCTTT
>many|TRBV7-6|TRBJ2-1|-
CASSLAFAPAYNEQFF
TGTGCCAGCAGCTTAGCGTTCGCCCCGGCCTACAATGAGCAGTTCTTC
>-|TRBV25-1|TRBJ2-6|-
CASSVAGSTNVLTF
TGTGCCAGCAGTGTCGCAGGAAGTACCAACGTCCTGACTTTC
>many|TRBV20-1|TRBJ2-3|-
CSARGTTSTDTQYF
TGCAGTGCTAGAGGGACTACCAGCACAGATACGCAGTATTTT
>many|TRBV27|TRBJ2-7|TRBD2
CATKVPASGSHEQYF
TGTGCCACCAAGGTTCCCGCTAGCGGGAGCCACGAGCAGTACTTC
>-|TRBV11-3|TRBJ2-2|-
CASSARTKPSTSGELFF
TGTGCCAGCAGCGCCCGGACGAAACCAAGCACTAGCGGGGAGCTGTTTTTT
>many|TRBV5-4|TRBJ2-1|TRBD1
CASSLGTGWNEQFF
TGTGCCAGCAGCTTGGGGACAGGATGGAATGAGCAGTTCTTC
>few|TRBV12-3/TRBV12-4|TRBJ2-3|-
CASRRDSPTQYF
TGTGCCAGCAGACGGGACTCGCCTACGCAGTATTTT